This T cell receptor (beta chain) was captured by sequencing in a study of Graves' ophthalmopathy and Graves' hyperthyroidism. The table lists this clonotype with many counts. Its antigen is still unknown. Amplification from RNA transcripts yielded the TCR beta CDR3 regions. HTBI primers were used in a first-round RT-PCR, which preceded a second-round multiplex PCR. TCRdb ran MiXCR on the multiplex PCR reads and lists one entry per CDR3 protein. Counted here are 650,000 to 900,000 distinct CDR3 sequences, around 40% occurring once; the ten biggest clones make up 44%. Ophthalmopathic donors had moderate-to-severe activity, CAS ≥3 and NOSPECS ≥4, with disease that had lasted under 3 months. The diagnosis combined clinical symptoms, thyroxine, TRAb, thyroid ultrasound and orbital computed tomography scans. Sampling around 10 ml of fresh peripheral blood provided the PBMCs. The CDR3 is 13 amino acids. Germline CDR1 and CDR2: SQVTM and ANQGSEA. Trimming took off 7 bases at V and 4 bases at J, with 16 bases between the two ends.

General study results and limits: Most expanded clonotypes from thyroid (those above 0.001 frequency) were also found in blood.

The sequenced sample was peripheral blood. This TCR was recovered from an adult man with Graves' ophthalmopathy. This chain connects TRBV29-1 to TRBJ1-1; D may be TRBD1 (5 bases). The CDR3 reads CSGDRFGGTEAFF. The CDR3 nucleotides read TGCAGCGGGGATAGGTTCGGGGGCACTGAAGCTTTCTTT.